This T cell receptor beta chain was identified in a study of beta chain features in type 1 diabetes. General study results and limits: Shorter templates might be favored by PCR, and equally so in patients and in controls. In cDNA sequencing, cells with high TCR expression could be over-represented.

Since all of the isolated RNA was reverse transcribed, expressed TCRB transcripts were what got sequenced. Approximately 3.5 million reads, on average, came from each naive, central memory and regulatory T cell sample. Assay used: immunoSEQ multiplex PCR; TCRdb lists only in-frame clones, some missing. Among 970,000 or so clones listed, 15% to 20% were seen once. The CDR3 loop spans 15 amino acids. Germline assignment: CDR1 SGHTA and CDR2 FQGNSA. V dropped 5 bases and J dropped 2; count of bases not matched to a gene: 4. This clone was seen more than once but under ten times. Its antigen is unknown. Sample: naive CD4+ T cells from blood. The TCR originated in a woman between 18 and 30 years old in good health. This chain uses TRBV7-2 with TRBJ1-5; TRBD1 agrees at 9 bases. Here the CDR3 reads CASSARQGGNQPQHF. DNA for the CDR3: TGTGCCAGCAGCGCTAGACAGGGGGGCAATCAGCCCCAGCATTTT.